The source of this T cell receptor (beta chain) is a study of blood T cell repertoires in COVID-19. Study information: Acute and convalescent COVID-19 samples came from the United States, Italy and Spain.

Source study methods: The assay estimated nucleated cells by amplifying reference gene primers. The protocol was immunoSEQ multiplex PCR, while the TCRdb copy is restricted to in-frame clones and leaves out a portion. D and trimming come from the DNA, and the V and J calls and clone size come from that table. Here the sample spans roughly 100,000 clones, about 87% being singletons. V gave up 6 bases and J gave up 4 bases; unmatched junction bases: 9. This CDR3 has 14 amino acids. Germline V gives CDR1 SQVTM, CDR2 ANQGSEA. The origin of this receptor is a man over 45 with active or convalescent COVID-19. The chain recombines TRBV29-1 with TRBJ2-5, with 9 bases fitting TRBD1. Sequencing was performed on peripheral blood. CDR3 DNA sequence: TGCAGCGTCCCGACGGGACAGGGTGGAGAGACCCAGTACTTC. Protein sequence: CSVPTGQGGETQYF.